One and the same sample provided the 3 T cell receptor beta chains below, sequenced in a study of glioma-infiltrating T cells. TCR alpha and beta CDR3 regions were amplified from RNA using iRepertoire nested multiplex PCR. MiXCR, applied by TCRdb to the multiplex PCR reads, yields one record per CDR3 protein. The table shows around 150,000 distinct CDR3 sequences, with approximately 39% occurring only once. The material sequenced was glioma tissue, nonneoplastic brain tissue, or PBMCs (not recorded which). The receptors were sampled from a human donor with low-grade glioma or glioblastoma, undergoing nonglioma brain surgery, or in good health (not recorded which).

V and J are TRBV20-1 and TRBJ2-3; D perhaps matches TRBD1 (6 bases). Judging by the DNA end, TRBJ1-5 fits better; the J call may be wrong. Germline CDR1 reads DFQATT; CDR2 reads SNEGSKA (reference sequence). This CDR3 has 15 amino acids. The CDR3: CSAGPTGPGADTQHF. In nucleotides, the CDR3 is TGCAGTGCTGGGCCGACAGGCCCGGGGGCAGATACGCAGCATTTT.

This clonotype appeared a few times. The V gene is TRBV7-2, the J gene TRBJ1-2, with 8 bases fitting TRBD1. CDR1 is SGHTA and CDR2 is FQGNSA in the germline V gene. The CDR3 is 13 amino acids. Trimming removed 5 bases from V and 5 bases from J; junction bases left unmatched: 4. As DNA, the CDR3 is TGTGCCAGCAGCCCAGACAGGGGTTATGGCTACACCTTC. It specifies CASSPDRGYGYTF.

V gene TRBV28 combines with J gene TRBJ1-5, with D unresolved. The germline gives CDR1 MDHEN, CDR2 SYDVKM. The CDR3 consists of 13 residues. V gave up 9 bases and J gave up 4 bases, with 13 bases separating them. This CDR3 is CARRLQGNQPQHF. The CDR3 DNA sequence: TGTGCCAGAAGGTTACAAGGTAATCAGCCCCAGCATTTT.